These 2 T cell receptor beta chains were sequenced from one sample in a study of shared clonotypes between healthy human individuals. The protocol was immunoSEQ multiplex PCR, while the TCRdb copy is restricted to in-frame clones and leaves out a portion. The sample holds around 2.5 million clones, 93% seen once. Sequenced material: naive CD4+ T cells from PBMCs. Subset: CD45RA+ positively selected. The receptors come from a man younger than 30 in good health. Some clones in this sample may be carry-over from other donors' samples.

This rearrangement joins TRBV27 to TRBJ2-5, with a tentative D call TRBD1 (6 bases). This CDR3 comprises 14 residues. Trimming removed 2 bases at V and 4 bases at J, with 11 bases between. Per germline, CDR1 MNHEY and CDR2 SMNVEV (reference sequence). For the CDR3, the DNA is TGTGCCAGCAGTTTAATGGGGGCGCGAGAGACCCAGTACTTC. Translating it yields CASSLMGARETQYF.

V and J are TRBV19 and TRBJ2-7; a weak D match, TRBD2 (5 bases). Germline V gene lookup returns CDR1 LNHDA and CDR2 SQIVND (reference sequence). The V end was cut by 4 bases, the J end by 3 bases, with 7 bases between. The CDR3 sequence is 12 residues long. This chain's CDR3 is CASSRGDYEQYF. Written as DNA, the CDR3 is TGTGCCAGTAGTAGGGGAGACTACGAGCAGTACTTC.